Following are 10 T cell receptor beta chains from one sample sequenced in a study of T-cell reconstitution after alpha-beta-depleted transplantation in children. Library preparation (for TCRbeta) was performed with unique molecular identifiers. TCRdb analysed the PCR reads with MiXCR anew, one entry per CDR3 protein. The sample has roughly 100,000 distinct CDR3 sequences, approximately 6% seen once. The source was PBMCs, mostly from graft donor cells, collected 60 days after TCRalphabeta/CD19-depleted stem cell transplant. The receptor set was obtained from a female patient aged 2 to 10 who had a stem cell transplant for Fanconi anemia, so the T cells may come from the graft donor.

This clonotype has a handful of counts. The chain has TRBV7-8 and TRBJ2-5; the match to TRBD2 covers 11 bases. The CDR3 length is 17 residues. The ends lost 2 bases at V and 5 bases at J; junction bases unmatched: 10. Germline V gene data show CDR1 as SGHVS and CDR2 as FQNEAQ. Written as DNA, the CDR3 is TGTGCCAGCAGCTTACGCCTAGCGGGAGGTTCGGCGGAGACCCAGTACTTC. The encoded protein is CASSLRLAGGSAETQYF.

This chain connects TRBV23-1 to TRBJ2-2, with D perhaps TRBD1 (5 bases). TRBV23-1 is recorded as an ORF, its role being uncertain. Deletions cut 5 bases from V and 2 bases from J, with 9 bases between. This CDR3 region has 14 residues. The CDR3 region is CASSIRGNTGELFF. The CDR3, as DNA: TGCGCCAGCAGTATAAGGGGCAACACCGGGGAGCTGTTTTTT.

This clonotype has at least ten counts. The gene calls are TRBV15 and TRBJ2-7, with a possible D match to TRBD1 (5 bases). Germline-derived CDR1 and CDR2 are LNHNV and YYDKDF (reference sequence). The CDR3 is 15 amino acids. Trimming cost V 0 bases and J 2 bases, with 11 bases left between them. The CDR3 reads CATSRDLGETYEQYF. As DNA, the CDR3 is TGTGCCACCAGCAGAGATTTAGGGGAAACCTACGAGCAGTACTTC.

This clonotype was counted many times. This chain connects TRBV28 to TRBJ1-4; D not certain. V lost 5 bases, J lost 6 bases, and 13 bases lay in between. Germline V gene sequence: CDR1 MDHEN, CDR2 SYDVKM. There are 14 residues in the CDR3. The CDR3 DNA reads TGTGCCAGCAGTGGCGACGGGTCCTATGAAAAACTGTTTTTT. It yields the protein CASSGDGSYEKLFF.

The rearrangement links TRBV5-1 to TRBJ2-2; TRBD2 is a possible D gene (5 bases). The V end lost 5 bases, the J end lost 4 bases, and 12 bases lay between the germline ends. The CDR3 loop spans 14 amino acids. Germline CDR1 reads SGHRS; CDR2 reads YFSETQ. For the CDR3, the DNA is TGCGCCAGCAGAGCGGTCAGACTCACCGGGGAGCTGTTTTTT. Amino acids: CASRAVRLTGELFF.

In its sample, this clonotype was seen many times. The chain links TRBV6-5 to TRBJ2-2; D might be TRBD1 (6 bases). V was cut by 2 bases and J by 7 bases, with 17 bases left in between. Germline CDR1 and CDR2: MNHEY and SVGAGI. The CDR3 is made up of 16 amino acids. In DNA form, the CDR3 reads TGTGCCAGCAGTTACCAATGGGGGCGCAGTGGCGGGGAGCTGTTTTTT. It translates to CASSYQWGRSGGELFF.

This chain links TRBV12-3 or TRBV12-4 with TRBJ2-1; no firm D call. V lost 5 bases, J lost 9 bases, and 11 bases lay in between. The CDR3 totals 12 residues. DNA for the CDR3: TGTGCCAGCAGTAACCACAGTAGTGAGCAGTTCTTC. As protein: CASSNHSSEQFF.

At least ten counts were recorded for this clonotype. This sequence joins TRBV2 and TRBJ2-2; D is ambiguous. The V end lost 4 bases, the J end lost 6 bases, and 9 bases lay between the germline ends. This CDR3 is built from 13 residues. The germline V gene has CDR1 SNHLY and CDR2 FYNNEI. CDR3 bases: TGTGCCAGCAGTGGACCTATCGCCGGGGAGCTGTTTTTT. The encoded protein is CASSGPIAGELFF. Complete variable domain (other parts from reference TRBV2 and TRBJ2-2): EPEVTQTPSHQVTQMGQEVILRCVPISNHLYFYWYRQILGQKVEFLVSFYNNEISEKSEIFDDQFSVERPDGSNFTLKIRSTKLEDSAMYFCASSGPIAGELFFGEGSRLTVL.

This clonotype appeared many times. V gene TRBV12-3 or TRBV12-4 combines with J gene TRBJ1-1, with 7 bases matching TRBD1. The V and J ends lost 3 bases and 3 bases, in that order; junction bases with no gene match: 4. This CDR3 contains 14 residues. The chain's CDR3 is CASSFGQGDTEAFF. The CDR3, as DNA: TGTGCCAGCAGTTTTGGTCAGGGGGACACTGAAGCTTTCTTT.

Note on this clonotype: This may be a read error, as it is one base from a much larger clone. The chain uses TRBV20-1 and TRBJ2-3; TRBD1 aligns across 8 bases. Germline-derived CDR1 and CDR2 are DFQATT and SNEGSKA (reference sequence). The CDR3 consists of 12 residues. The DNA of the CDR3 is TGCATTGCTCCCCAGGGGGCTGATACGCAGTATTTT. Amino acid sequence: CIAPQGADTQYF.